The 21 T cell receptor beta chains below were found in one sample sequenced in a study of blood T cell repertoires in COVID-19. Sequencing used immunoSEQ multiplex PCR; TCRdb keeps in-frame clones, though not all of them. The sample contains 200,000 or so clones, about four fifths of which appear only once. The sample comprised PBMCs or T cells enriched from blood (not recorded which). The receptor source for this set is a woman aged 40 to 50 with acute COVID-19.

The CDR3 reads CATSDPGEGTDTQYF. CDR3 DNA sequence: TGTGCCACCAGTGATCCTGGGGAGGGCACAGATACGCAGTATTTT. V usage is TRBV24-1 and J usage is TRBJ2-3; the D gene is possibly TRBD2 (6 bases). Germline assignment: CDR1 KGHDR and CDR2 SFDVKD. The CDR3 spans 15 residues. V shed 3 bases and J shed 1 base, with 10 bases lying between them.

The chain carries TRBV7-9 and TRBJ1-1, with no clear D. V was shortened by 5 bases and J by 2 bases, with 12 bases between the two germline ends. The CDR3 contains 14 residues. Germline CDR1 reads SEHNR; CDR2 reads FQNEAQ (reference sequence). The CDR3 spells CASSPGFGNTEAFF. The CDR3, as DNA: TGTGCCAGCAGCCCGGGGTTTGGAAACACTGAAGCTTTCTTT.

The chain carries TRBV18 and TRBJ2-3, with D perhaps TRBD2 (5 bases). With 3 bases removed from V and 0 bases from J, the gap between germline ends came to 7 bases. The CDR3 contains 14 residues. The V gene's germline CDR1 is KGHSH and CDR2 LQKENI. CDR3 sequence: CASSPRTSTDTQYF. CDR3 DNA sequence: TGTGCCAGCTCACCGCGGACTAGCACAGATACGCAGTATTTT.

V gene TRBV19 combines with J gene TRBJ1-3; unclear D gene. Deletions cut 6 bases from V and 1 base from J, with 19 bases between. Germline V gene data show CDR1 as LNHDA and CDR2 as SQIVND (reference sequence). CDR3 size: 17 residues. The chain's CDR3 is CASSALQSLRSGNTIYF. The DNA for the CDR3 is TGTGCCAGTAGCGCCCTACAGTCGCTAAGGTCTGGAAACACCATATATTTT.

The chain has TRBV5-1 and TRBJ1-6; D is uncertain. The length of the CDR3 is 17 residues. Germline values: CDR1 SGHRS, CDR2 YFSETQ. V was trimmed by 0 bases and J by 6 bases, leaving 16 bases between them. The CDR3 DNA is TGCGCCAGCAGCTTGGCTGGTGGGGAGAGTGGTAATTCACCCCTCCACTTT. Amino acid sequence: CASSLAGGESGNSPLHF.

The chain has TRBV2 and TRBJ2-3, with 11 bases identical to TRBD2. The germline CDR1 and CDR2 sequences are SNHLY and FYNNEI. This CDR3 spans 16 amino acids. V dropped 5 bases and J dropped 0; count of bases not matched to a gene: 4. The CDR3 DNA reads as TGTGCCAGCAGTAGACTAGCGGGACGTAGCACAGATACGCAGTATTTT. This encodes CASSRLAGRSTDTQYF.

This clone has only a few counts. The chain recombines TRBV2 with TRBJ2-7; the D gene is possibly TRBD1 (6 bases). Per the germline V gene, CDR1 is SNHLY and CDR2 is FYNNEI. The CDR3 is 13 residues long. Trimming cost V 8 bases and J 3 bases, with 14 bases left between them. For the CDR3, the DNA is TGTGCCAGCTCTGACAGGTCCCTCTACGAGCAGTACTTC. It encodes CASSDRSLYEQYF.

V usage is TRBV7-2 and J usage is TRBJ1-2; the match to TRBD1 covers 9 bases. Unmatched junction bases numbered 10, after V lost 5 bases and J lost 0 bases. Germline CDR1 reads SGHTA; CDR2 reads FQGNSA. This CDR3 comprises 17 residues. For the CDR3, the DNA is TGTGCCAGCAGCACACGGACCACAGGGGGCCCTAACTATGGCTACACCTTC. This codes for CASSTRTTGGPNYGYTF.

The chain joins TRBV4-1 to TRBJ1-2; 11 nucleotides match TRBD1. Germline CDR1 MGHRA, CDR2 YSYEKL. With 3 bases clipped from V and 5 bases from J, the junction kept 5 bases outside the gene matches. CDR3 length equals 15 residues. The CDR3 DNA sequence: TGCGCCAGCAGCCAGGAGGGGACAGGGGGTTATGGCTACACCTTC. Its protein is CASSQEGTGGYGYTF.

The chain is built from TRBV19 and TRBJ1-2; TRBD1 aligns across 9 bases. Germline values: CDR1 LNHDA, CDR2 SQIVND (reference sequence). After removal of 9 bases from V and 0 bases from J, the junction contained 11 bases not matched to a gene. The CDR3 contains 16 residues. CDR3 region: CASIRDRAAANYGYTF. CDR3 in DNA: TGTGCCAGCATCCGGGACAGGGCCGCTGCTAACTATGGCTACACCTTC.

The rearrangement joins TRBV27 to TRBJ1-6; D is perhaps TRBD1 (6 bases). Trimming removed 5 bases from V and 10 bases from J, with 9 bases in between. This CDR3 region has 12 residues. The germline gives CDR1 MNHEY, CDR2 SMNVEV (reference sequence). CDR3 DNA sequence: TGTGCCAGCAGTCAGGGGTGGTCACCCCTCCACTTT. This sequence encodes CASSQGWSPLHF.

The chain has TRBV5-3 and TRBJ2-1, with 10 bases that match TRBD1. Being an ORF, TRBV5-3 has a function that is uncertain. Germline trimming cut 5 bases from V and 10 bases from J; bases unmatched to any gene: 9. This CDR3 spans 14 amino acids. The CDR3 DNA follows: TGTGCCAGAAGAGAACGGGACAGGGGCGAGGAGCAGTTCTTC. Protein product: CARRERDRGEEQFF.

The V gene is TRBV5-8, the J gene TRBJ2-1, with D unresolved. Germline lookup yields CDR1 SGHTS and CDR2 YDEGEE. This CDR3 comprises 15 residues. Trimming shortened V by 0 bases and J by 0 bases, and 7 bases separated the two germline ends. DNA of the CDR3: TGTGCCAGCAGCTTGGTAGTCTCCTCCTACAATGAGCAGTTCTTC. Its protein product is CASSLVVSSYNEQFF.

CDR3 DNA: TGTGCCAGCAGTTCACGACAGGGGGGCAGCAATCAGCCCCAGCATTTT. It translates to CASSSRQGGSNQPQHF. The chain joins TRBV6-6 to TRBJ1-5; 9 nucleotides agree with TRBD1. Germline-derived CDR1 and CDR2 are MNHNY and SVGAGI (reference sequence). Germline trimming cut 4 bases from V and 1 base from J; bases unmatched to any gene: 5. The CDR3 consists of 16 residues.

This chain links TRBV18 with TRBJ2-6; 7 nucleotides line up with TRBD2. The germline V gene encodes CDR1 KGHSH and CDR2 LQKENI. V was clipped by 5 bases and J by 0 bases; unmatched bases: 7. This CDR3 region has 17 residues. The CDR3 DNA is TGTGCCAGCTCATTTGCGGGAGCTCGCTCTGGGGCCAACGTCCTGACTTTC. This gives the protein CASSFAGARSGANVLTF.

V usage is TRBV28 and J usage is TRBJ1-6; weak D call: TRBD1 (5 bases). Germline V gene lookup returns CDR1 MDHEN and CDR2 SYDVKM. The CDR3 is 12 amino acids. The V and J ends lost 6 bases and 10 bases respectively, with 10 bases between them. The CDR3 protein is CASSSDTSPLHF. DNA of the CDR3: TGTGCCAGCAGCTCGGACACCTCACCCCTCCACTTT.

This clone has ten or more counts. Written as DNA, the CDR3 is TGTGCCAGCAGTTACGGGGGGTACAATGAGCAGTTCTTC. The encoded protein is CASSYGGYNEQFF. The chain employs TRBV6-5 and TRBJ2-1, with D tentatively TRBD2 (6 bases). The V end was cut by 2 bases, the J end by 4 bases, with 6 bases between. CDR1 MNHEY and CDR2 SVGAGI come from the germline V gene. CDR3 length: 13 residues.

Here the CDR3 DNA reads TGTGCCAGCAGTTTATCTAGGGGTATGAACACTGAAGCTTTCTTT. This translates into CASSLSRGMNTEAFF. This chain uses TRBV27 with TRBJ1-1, with TRBD1 as a possible D gene (5 bases). Germline CDR1 is MNHEY and CDR2 is SMNVEV (reference sequence). This CDR3 region has 15 residues. Trimming stripped 0 bases from V and 0 bases from J, with 8 bases between.

A word on this clone: An end of the junction does not agree with germline; a read error may underlie this. This sequence joins TRBV29-1 and TRBJ2-7; D is possibly TRBD2 (6 bases). CDR1 and CDR2 from the germline V gene are SQVTM and ANQGSEA. The CDR3 runs to 13 residues. The CDR3 loop reads CSVQDGTPNEQYF. CDR3 in DNA: TGCAGCGTTCAAGATGGGACTCCGAACGAGCAGTACTTC.

This clone occurred a few times. V is TRBV7-9 and J is TRBJ2-7; 11 nucleotides match TRBD1. This CDR3 is 14 amino acids long. After removal of 4 bases from V and 3 bases from J, the junction contained 2 bases not matched to a gene. The germline gives CDR1 SEHNR, CDR2 FQNEAQ (reference sequence). The CDR3 sequence is CASSSGTGGYEQYF. The CDR3 DNA reads TGTGCCAGCAGCTCCGGGACAGGGGGCTACGAGCAGTACTTC. Complete variable domain (other parts from reference TRBV7-9 and TRBJ2-7): DTGVSQNPRHKITKRGQNVTFRCDPISEHNRLYWYRQTLGQGPEFLTYFQNEAQLEKSRLLSDRFSAERPKGSFSTLEIQRTEQGDSAMYLCASSSGTGGYEQYFGPGTRLTVT.

The V and J genes are TRBV30 and TRBJ1-6; D is uncertain. CDR3 length equals 13 residues. Looked up from germline, CDR1 is GTSNPN and CDR2 is SVGIG (reference sequence). Trimming left V 2 bases short and J 7 bases short, with 9 bases between. For the CDR3, the DNA is TGTGCCTGGAGTATTGGCTCAAATTCACCCCTCCACTTT. Protein: CAWSIGSNSPLHF. The whole variable domain, remainder taken from reference TRBV30 and TRBJ1-6, is SQTIHQWPATLVQPVGSPLSLECTVEGTSNPNLYWYRQAAGRGLQLLFYSVGIGQISSEVPQNLSASRPQDRQFILSSKKLLLSDSGFYLCAWSIGSNSPLHFGNGTRLTVT.